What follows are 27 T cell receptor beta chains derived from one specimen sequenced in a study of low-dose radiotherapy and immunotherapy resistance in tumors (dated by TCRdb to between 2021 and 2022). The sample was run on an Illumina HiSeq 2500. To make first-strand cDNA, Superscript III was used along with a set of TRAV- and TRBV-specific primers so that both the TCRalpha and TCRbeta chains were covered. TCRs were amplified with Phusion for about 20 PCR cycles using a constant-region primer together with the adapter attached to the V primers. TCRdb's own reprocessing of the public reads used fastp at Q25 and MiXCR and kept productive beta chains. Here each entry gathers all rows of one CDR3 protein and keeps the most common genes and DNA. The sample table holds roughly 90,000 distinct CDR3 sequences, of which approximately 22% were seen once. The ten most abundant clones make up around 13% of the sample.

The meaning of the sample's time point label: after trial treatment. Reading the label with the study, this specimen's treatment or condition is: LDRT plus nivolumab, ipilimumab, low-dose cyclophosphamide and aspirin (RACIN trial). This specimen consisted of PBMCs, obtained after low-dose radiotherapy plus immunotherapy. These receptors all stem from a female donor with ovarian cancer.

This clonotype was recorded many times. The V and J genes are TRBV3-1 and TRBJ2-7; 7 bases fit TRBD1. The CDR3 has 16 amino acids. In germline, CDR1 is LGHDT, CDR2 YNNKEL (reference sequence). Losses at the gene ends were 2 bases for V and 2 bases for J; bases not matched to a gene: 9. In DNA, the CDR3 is TGTGCCAGCAGCCAAAGGGCCCCCGGGACAGCCTACGAGCAGTACTTC. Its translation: CASSQRAPGTAYEQYF.

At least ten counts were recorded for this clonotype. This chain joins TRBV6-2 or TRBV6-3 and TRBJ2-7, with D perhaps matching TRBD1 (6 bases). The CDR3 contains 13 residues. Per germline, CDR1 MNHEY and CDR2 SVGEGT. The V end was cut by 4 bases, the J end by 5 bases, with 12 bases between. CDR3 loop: CASSFTGSHEQYF. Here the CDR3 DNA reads TGTGCCAGCAGTTTCACAGGGTCCCACGAGCAGTACTTC.

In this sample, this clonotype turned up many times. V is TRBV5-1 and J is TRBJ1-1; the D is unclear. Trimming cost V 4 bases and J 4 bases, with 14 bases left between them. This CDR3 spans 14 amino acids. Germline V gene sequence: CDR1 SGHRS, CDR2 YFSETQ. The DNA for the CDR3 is TGCGCCAGCAGCCCCCCTGGTATGGGCACTGAAGCTTTCTTT. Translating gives CASSPPGMGTEAFF.

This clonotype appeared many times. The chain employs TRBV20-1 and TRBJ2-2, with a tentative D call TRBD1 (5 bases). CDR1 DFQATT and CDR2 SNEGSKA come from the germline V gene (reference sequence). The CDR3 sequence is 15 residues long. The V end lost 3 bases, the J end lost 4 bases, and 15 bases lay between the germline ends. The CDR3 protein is CSASAPRQGTGELFF. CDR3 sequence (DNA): TGCAGTGCTAGTGCCCCTAGGCAGGGCACCGGGGAGCTGTTTTTT.

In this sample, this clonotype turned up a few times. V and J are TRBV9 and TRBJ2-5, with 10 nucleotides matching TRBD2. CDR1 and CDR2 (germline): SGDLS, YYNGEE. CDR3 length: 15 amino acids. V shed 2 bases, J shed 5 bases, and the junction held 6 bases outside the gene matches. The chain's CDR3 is CASSVNSGGLETQYF. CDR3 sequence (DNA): TGTGCCAGCAGCGTTAATAGCGGGGGGTTGGAGACCCAGTACTTC.

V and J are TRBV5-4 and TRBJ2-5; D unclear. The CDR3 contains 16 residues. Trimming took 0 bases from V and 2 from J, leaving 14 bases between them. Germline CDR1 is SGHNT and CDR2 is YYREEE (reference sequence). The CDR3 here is CASSLDISVRQETQYF. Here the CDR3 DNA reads TGTGCCAGCAGCTTGGATATCTCGGTCAGACAAGAGACCCAGTACTTC.

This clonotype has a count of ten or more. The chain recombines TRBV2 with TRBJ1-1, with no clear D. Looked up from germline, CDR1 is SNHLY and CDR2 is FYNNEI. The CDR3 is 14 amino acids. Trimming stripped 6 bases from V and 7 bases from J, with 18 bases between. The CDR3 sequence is CASSVDHPSLEAFF. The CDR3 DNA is TGTGCCAGCAGCGTCGATCACCCCTCCCTTGAAGCTTTCTTT.

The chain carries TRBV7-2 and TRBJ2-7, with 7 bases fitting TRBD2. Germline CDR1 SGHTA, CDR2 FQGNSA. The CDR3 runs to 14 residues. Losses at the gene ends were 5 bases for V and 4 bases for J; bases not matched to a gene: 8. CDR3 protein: CASSTSGDVYEQYF. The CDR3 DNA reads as TGTGCCAGCAGCACGAGCGGGGACGTTTACGAGCAGTACTTC.

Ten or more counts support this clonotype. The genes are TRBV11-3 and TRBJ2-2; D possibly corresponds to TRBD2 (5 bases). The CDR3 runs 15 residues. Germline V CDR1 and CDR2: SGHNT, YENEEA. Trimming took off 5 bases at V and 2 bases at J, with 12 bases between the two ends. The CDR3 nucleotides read TGTGCCAGCAGCCCTCCGGGATACAACACCGGGGAGCTGTTTTTT. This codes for CASSPPGYNTGELFF.

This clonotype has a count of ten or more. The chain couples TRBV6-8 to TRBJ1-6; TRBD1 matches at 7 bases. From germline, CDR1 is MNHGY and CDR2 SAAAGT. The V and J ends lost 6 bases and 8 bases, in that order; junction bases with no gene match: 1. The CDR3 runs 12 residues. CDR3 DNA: TGTGCCAGCAGAGGGGGCGATTCACCCCTCCACTTT. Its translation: CASRGGDSPLHF.

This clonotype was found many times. As DNA, the CDR3 is TGTGCCAGCAGCCTTCCAGGGGAAGCTTTCTTT. Amino acids: CASSLPGEAFF. This chain connects TRBV7-9 to TRBJ1-1; TRBD1 might be the D (5 bases). Looked up from germline, CDR1 is SEHNR and CDR2 is FQNEAQ (reference sequence). The CDR3 covers 11 residues. The V end was cut by 5 bases, the J end by 8 bases, with 9 bases between.

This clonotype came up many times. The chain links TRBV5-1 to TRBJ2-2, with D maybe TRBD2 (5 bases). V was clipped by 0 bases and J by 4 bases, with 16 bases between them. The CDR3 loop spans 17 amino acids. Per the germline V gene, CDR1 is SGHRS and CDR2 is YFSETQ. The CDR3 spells CASSLVSRGSGTGELFF. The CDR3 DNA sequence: TGCGCCAGCAGCTTGGTGTCCCGGGGTTCGGGCACCGGGGAGCTGTTTTTT.

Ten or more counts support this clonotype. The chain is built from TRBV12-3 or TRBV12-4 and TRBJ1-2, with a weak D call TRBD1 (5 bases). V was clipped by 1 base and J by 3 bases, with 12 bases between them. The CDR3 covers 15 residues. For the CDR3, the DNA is TGTGCCAGCAGTTTAGTACGGGGGAACTACTATGGCTACACCTTC. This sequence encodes CASSLVRGNYYGYTF.

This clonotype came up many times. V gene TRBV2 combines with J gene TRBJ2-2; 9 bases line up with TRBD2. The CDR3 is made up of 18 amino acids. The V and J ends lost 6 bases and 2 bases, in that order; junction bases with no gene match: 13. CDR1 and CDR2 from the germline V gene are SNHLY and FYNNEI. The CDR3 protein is CASSASRLAGANTGELFF. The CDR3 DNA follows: TGTGCCAGCAGCGCTAGCCGCTTAGCGGGGGCCAACACCGGGGAGCTGTTTTTT.

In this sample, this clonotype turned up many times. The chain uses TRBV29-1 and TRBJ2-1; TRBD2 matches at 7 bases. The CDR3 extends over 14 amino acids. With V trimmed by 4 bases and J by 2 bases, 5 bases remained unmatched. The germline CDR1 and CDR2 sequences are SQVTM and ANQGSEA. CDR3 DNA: TGCAGCGTTGTTCAAGCGGGGACCTACAATGAGCAGTTCTTC. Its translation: CSVVQAGTYNEQFF.

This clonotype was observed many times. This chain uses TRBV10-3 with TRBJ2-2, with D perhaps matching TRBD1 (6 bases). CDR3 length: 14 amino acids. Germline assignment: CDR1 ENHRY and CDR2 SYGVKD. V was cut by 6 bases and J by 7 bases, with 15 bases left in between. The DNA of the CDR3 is TGTGCCATCAGCCCCGGGACAAAGAGCGGGGAGCTGTTTTTT. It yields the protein CAISPGTKSGELFF.

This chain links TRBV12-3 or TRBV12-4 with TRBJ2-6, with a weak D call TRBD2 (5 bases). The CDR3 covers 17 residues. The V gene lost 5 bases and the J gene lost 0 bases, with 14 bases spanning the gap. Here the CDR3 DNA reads TGTGCCAGCAGTCAGGCCGGGATGGCCTCTGGGGCCAACGTCCTGACTTTC. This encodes CASSQAGMASGANVLTF.

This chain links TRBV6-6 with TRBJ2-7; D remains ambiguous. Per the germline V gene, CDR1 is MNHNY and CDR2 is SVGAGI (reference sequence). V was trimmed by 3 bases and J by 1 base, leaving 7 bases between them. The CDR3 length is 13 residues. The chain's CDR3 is CASSYSSSYEQYF. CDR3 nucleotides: TGTGCCAGCAGTTATAGCTCTTCCTACGAGCAGTACTTC.

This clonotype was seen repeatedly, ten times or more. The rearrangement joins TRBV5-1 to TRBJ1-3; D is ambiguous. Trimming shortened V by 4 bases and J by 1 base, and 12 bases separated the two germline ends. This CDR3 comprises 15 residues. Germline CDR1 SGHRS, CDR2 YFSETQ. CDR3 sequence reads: CASSPASPSGNTIYF. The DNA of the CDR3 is TGCGCCAGCAGCCCCGCTTCGCCTTCTGGAAACACCATATATTTT.

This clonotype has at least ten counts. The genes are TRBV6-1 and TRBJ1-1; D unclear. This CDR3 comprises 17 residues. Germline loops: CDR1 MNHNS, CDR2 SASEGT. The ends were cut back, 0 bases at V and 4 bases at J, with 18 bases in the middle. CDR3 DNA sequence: TGTGCCAGCAGTGAAGCGCGCGCAGCGGCGGCGTTCACTGAAGCTTTCTTT. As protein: CASSEARAAAAFTEAFF.

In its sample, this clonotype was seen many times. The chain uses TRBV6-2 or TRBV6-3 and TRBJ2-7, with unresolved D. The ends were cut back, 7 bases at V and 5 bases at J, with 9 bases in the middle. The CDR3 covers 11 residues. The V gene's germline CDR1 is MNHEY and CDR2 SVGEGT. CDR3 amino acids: CASMIGDEQYF. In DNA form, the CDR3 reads TGTGCCAGCATGATCGGCGACGAGCAGTACTTC.

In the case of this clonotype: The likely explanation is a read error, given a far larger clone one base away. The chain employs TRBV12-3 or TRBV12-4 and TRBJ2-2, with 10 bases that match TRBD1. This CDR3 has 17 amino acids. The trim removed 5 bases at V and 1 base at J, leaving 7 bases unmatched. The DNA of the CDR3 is TGTGCCAGCAGTGACAGAGACAGGGGGCGGAACACCGGGGAGCTGTTTTTT. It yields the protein CASSDRDRGRNTGELFF.

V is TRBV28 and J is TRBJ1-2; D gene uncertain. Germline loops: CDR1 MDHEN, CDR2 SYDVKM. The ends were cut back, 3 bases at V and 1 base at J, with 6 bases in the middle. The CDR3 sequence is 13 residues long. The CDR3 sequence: CASSFQSNYGYTF. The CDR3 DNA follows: TGTGCCAGCAGTTTCCAGAGTAACTATGGCTACACCTTC.

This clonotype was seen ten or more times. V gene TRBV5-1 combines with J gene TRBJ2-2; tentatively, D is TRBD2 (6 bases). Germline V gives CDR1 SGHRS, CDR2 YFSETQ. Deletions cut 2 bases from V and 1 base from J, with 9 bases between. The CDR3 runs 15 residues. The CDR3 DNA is TGCGCCAGCAGCTTAGGAGGGCGGAACACCGGGGAGCTGTTTTTT. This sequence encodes CASSLGGRNTGELFF. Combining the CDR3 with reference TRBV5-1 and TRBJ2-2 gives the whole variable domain KAGVTQTPRYLIKTRGQQVTLSCSPISGHRSVSWYQQTPGQGLQFLFEYFSETQRNKGNFPGRFSGRQFSNSRSEMNVSTLELGDSALYLCASSLGGRNTGELFFGEGSRLTVL.

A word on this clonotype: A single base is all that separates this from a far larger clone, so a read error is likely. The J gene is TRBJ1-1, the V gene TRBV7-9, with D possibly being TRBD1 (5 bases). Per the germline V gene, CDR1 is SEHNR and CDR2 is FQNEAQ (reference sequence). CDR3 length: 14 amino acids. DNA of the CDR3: TGTACCAGCAAGATGACAGAGCAGAACACTGAAGCTTTCTTT. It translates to CTSKMTEQNTEAFF.

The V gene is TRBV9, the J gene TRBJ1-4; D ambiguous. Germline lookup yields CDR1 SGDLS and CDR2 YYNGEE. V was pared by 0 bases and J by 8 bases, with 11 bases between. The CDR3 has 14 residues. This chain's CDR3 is CASSVGQVGEKLFF. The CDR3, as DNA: TGTGCCAGCAGCGTAGGGCAGGTGGGAGAAAAACTGTTTTTT.

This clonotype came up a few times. Here the CDR3 DNA reads TGTGCCAGCGGGGTAGGGGGGACTAGCGGGGTGGCAGGCTACTTC. This gives the protein CASGVGGTSGVAGYF. The chain is built from TRBV27 and TRBJ2-7; 13 positions match TRBD2. Looked up from germline, CDR1 is MNHEY and CDR2 is SMNVEV (reference sequence). Germline trimming cut 8 bases from V and 13 bases from J; bases unmatched to any gene: 17. This CDR3 has 15 amino acids.